Listed here is a single T cell receptor (beta chain). The data derive from a study of shared clonotypes between healthy human individuals. Deep-level settings were used for running the assay. TCRdb's copy holds only in-frame clones and misses some; the assay was immunoSEQ multiplex PCR. Of approximately 2,300,000 clones in the sample, roughly 90% are singletons; the top ten hold around 0.38%. The CDR3 covers 13 residues. The V end lost 2 bases, the J end lost 3 bases, and 7 bases lay between the germline ends. Germline V gene sequence: CDR1 MNHEY, CDR2 SVGAGI. This sequence originates from a young man in good health. Some clones in this sample may be carry-over from other donors' samples. The source material was naive CD4+ T cells from PBMCs. Stated subset: CD45RA+ positively selected. The chain recombines TRBV6-5 with TRBJ1-2; the D is unclear. CDR3 loop: CASSYDRHYGYTF. DNA of the CDR3: TGTGCCAGCAGTTACGACCGACACTATGGCTACACCTTC.